These 20 T cell receptor beta chains were sequenced from one sample in a study of T cells expressing NK-cell markers. From the 5' RACE reads, TCRdb lists one entry per CDR3 protein and no DNA. Seen in this sample are roughly 300,000 distinct CDR3 sequences; the ten most common clones hold 4% to 4.5%. Sequencing was done on a sample of blood T cells: a sorted CD56 or NKG2C T cell subset, CD4+ or CD8+ T cells, or bulk PBMC T cells (not recorded which). These receptors came from a woman aged 18 to 75 in good health.

This chain links TRBV4-3 with TRBJ2-1; as DNA is missing, the TRBD2 call by TCRdb cannot be tested. Germline values: CDR1 LGHNA, CDR2 YSLEER. This CDR3 contains 16 residues. The CDR3 here is CASSQVVQRGVNEQFF.

The rearrangement links TRBV25-1 to TRBJ2-1; as DNA is missing, the TRBD1 call by TCRdb cannot be tested. The CDR3 covers 14 residues. Germline loops: CDR1 MGHDK, CDR2 SYGVNS. The CDR3 spells CASKRAGSYNEQFF. Full variable domain (missing parts from reference TRBV25-1 and TRBJ2-1): EADIYQTPRYLVIGTGKKITLECSQTMGHDKMYWYQQDPGMELHLIHYSYGVNSTEKGDLSSESTVSRIRTEHFPLTLESARPSHTSQYLCASKRAGSYNEQFFGPGTRLTVL.

The V and J genes are TRBV4-2 and TRBJ1-6. The CDR3 has 13 amino acids. Germline V gene data show CDR1 as LGHNA and CDR2 as YNFKEQ. The CDR3 loop is CASSQVANSPLHF.

The chain joins TRBV20-1 to TRBJ1-5; TCRdb designates TRBD1, a call that cannot be tested without DNA. CDR3 length: 15 residues. From germline, CDR1 is DFQATT and CDR2 SNEGSKA (reference sequence). The CDR3 protein is CSAIQGAGGNQPQHF.

The rearrangement uses TRBV29-1 and TRBJ2-7; checking the TCRdb D call of TRBD1 is not possible without DNA. CDR3 size: 13 residues. Germline CDR1 and CDR2: SQVTM and ANQGSEA. CDR3 amino acids: CSVLGDRGYEQYF.

J is TRBJ1-1 and V is TRBV12-3 or TRBV12-4; as DNA is missing, the TRBD1 call by TCRdb cannot be tested. CDR3 size: 15 residues. The CDR3 protein is CASRLAGGAGTEAFF.

This chain links TRBV5-1 with TRBJ1-2; the TCRdb call, TRBD1, lacks DNA for checking. CDR3 size: 12 residues. CDR1 and CDR2 (germline): SGHRS, YFSETQ. This chain's CDR3 is CASSYRGTGYTF.

The rearrangement uses TRBV30 and TRBJ2-7; with no DNA, the TCRdb D assignment of TRBD1 cannot be verified. There are 15 residues in the CDR3. The germline gives CDR1 GTSNPN, CDR2 SVGIG (reference sequence). The CDR3 spells CAWSHPGQGVSEQYF.

This CDR3 is CSASPSGTGFSGANVLTF. V and J are TRBV20-1 and TRBJ2-6; TCRdb proposes TRBD1, but this gene call is untestable without DNA. The CDR3 is made up of 18 amino acids. The V gene's germline CDR1 is DFQATT and CDR2 SNEGSKA (reference sequence).

The CDR3 protein is CASRPQGATNEKLFF. The chain couples TRBV12-3 or TRBV12-4 to TRBJ1-4; the D gene TCRdb calls, TRBD1, cannot be checked with no DNA. CDR3 length: 15 amino acids.

CDR3 residues: CASRKTAGGGYTF. The chain recombines TRBV12-3 or TRBV12-4 with TRBJ1-2; TCRdb gives TRBD1 as the D gene, but with no DNA this cannot be confirmed. The CDR3 is 13 amino acids.

The chain couples TRBV29-1 to TRBJ2-1; lacking DNA, the TRBD1 call made by TCRdb goes unchecked. The CDR3 length is 13 residues. Germline CDR1 reads SQVTM; CDR2 reads ANQGSEA. The CDR3 is CSVDGQGLNEQFF.

The V gene is TRBV28, the J gene TRBJ2-3. The CDR3 covers 13 residues. Germline CDR1 reads MDHEN; CDR2 reads SYDVKM. The CDR3 sequence is CASSLESPDTQYF.

The rearrangement uses TRBV12-3 or TRBV12-4 and TRBJ2-1; TCRdb lists TRBD2, though no DNA is available to test this call. The CDR3 totals 14 residues. CDR3 in amino acids: CASTRASVRGEQFF.

This chain links TRBV18 with TRBJ2-5; TCRdb lists TRBD2, though no DNA is available to test this call. CDR1 is KGHSH, CDR2 LQKENI, per germline. This CDR3 region has 21 residues. The CDR3 sequence is CASSPWARTGTSGTAQETQYF.

The V call is TRBV18, the J call TRBJ1-1; checking the TCRdb D call of TRBD1 is not possible without DNA. The CDR3 contains 15 residues. Germline V lookup: CDR1 KGHSH, CDR2 LQKENI. CDR3 loop: CASSRGQGGNTEAFF.

The J gene is TRBJ1-5, the V gene TRBV19; TCRdb gives TRBD1 as the D gene, but with no DNA this cannot be confirmed. This CDR3 has 15 amino acids. CDR1 is LNHDA, CDR2 SQIVND, per germline (reference sequence). The CDR3 sequence is CASRTTGGDGQPQHF.

The chain recombines TRBV18 with TRBJ1-4. CDR1 KGHSH and CDR2 LQKENI come from the germline V gene. The CDR3 extends over 12 amino acids. CDR3 in amino acids: CASSPRDEKLFF.

The chain joins TRBV9 to TRBJ2-4; checking the TCRdb D call of TRBD2 is not possible without DNA. This CDR3 region has 14 residues. Looked up from germline, CDR1 is SGDLS and CDR2 is YYNGEE. The CDR3 loop is CASSVETSTDIQYF.

The rearrangement joins TRBV5-4 to TRBJ2-1; the D call of TRBD1 rests on TCRdb alone, since no DNA is present to check it. Germline lookup yields CDR1 SGHNT and CDR2 YYREEE (reference sequence). The CDR3 extends over 14 amino acids. The CDR3 spells CASSLVGRSNEQFF.